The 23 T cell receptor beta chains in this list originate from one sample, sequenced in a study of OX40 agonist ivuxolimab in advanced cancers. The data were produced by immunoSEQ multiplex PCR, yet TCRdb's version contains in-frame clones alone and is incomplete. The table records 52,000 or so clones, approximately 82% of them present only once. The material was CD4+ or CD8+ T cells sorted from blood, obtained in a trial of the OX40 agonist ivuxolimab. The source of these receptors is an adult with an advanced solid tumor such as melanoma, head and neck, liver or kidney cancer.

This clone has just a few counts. The CDR3 here is CASSFGHSYEQYF. As DNA, the CDR3 is TGCGCCAGCAGCTTCGGACACTCCTACGAGCAGTACTTC. V is TRBV5-1 and J is TRBJ2-7; D is perhaps TRBD1 (5 bases). The CDR3 totals 13 residues. The V gene lost 2 bases and the J gene lost 0 bases, with 6 bases spanning the gap. From germline, CDR1 is SGHRS and CDR2 YFSETQ.

For the CDR3, the DNA is TGTGCCAGCAGCTTAGATCCCCCCAGGCGAGGGGCCAACGTCCTGACTTTC. It encodes CASSLDPPRRGANVLTF. The chain couples TRBV11-3 to TRBJ2-6; D gene ambiguous. V lost 0 bases, J lost 4 bases, and 13 bases lay in between. Per germline, CDR1 SGHNT and CDR2 YENEEA. The CDR3 is made up of 17 amino acids.

The CDR3 coding sequence is TGTGCCAGCCAAGTATGGGGATCTAGCGGGGGGCATGATACGCAGTATTTT. Protein sequence: CASQVWGSSGGHDTQYF. This chain uses TRBV19 with TRBJ2-3; 11 bases map to TRBD2. Germline V gene data show CDR1 as LNHDA and CDR2 as SQIVND (reference sequence). Trimming removed 9 bases from V and 6 bases from J; junction bases left unmatched: 17. This CDR3 region has 17 residues.

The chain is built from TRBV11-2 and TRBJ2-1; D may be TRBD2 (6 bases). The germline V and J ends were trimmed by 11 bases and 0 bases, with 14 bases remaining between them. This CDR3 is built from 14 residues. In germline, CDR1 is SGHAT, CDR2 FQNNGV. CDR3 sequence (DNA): TGTGCCGCCAAACCGGACTACTCCTACAATGAGCAGTTCTTC. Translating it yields CAAKPDYSYNEQFF.

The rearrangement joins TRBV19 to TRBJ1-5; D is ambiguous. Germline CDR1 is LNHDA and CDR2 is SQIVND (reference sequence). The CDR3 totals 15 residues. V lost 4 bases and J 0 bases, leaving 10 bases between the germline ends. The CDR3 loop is CASSSRGYSNQPQHF. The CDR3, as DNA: TGTGCCAGTAGTAGCCGGGGTTATAGCAATCAGCCCCAGCATTTT.

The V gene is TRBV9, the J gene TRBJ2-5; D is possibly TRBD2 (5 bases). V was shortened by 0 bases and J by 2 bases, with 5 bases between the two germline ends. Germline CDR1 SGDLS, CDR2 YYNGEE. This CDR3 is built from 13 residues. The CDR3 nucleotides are TGTGCCAGCAGCGTAGCGGGACAAGAGACCCAGTACTTC. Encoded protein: CASSVAGQETQYF. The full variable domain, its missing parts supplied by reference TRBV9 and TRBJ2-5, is DSGVTQTPKHLITATGQRVTLRCSPRSGDLSVYWYQQSLDQGLQFLIQYYNGEERAKGNILERFSAQQFPDLHSELNLSSLELGDSALYFCASSVAGQETQYFGPGTRLLVL.

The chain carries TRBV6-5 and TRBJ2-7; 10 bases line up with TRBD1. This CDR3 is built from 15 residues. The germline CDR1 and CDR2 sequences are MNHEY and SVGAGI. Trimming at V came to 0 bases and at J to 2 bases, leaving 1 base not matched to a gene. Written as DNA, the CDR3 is TGTGCCAGCAGTTACTCGACAGGGGGCGCCTACGAGCAGTACTTC. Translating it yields CASSYSTGGAYEQYF.

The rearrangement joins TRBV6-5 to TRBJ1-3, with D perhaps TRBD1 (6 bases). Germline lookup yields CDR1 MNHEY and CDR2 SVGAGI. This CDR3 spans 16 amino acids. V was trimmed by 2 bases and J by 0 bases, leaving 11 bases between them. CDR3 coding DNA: TGTGCCAGCAGTTACCTAGGGGGAGCCTCTGGAAACACCATATATTTT. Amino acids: CASSYLGGASGNTIYF.

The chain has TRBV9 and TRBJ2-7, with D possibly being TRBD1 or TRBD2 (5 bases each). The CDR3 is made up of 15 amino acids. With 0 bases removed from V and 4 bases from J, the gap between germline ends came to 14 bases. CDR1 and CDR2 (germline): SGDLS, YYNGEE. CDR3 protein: CASSVGGTEDYEQYF. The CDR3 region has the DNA TGTGCCAGCAGCGTAGGTGGGACGGAAGATTACGAGCAGTACTTC.

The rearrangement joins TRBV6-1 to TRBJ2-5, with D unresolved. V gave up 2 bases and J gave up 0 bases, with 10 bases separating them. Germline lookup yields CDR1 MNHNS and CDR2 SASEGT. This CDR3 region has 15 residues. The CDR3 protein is CASSELGHDQETQYF. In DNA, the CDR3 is TGTGCCAGCAGTGAACTGGGTCACGACCAAGAGACCCAGTACTTC.

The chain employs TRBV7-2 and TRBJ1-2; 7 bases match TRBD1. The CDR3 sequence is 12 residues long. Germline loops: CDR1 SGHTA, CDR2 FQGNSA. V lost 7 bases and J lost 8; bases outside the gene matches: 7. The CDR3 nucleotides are TGTGCCAGCACCCTGAACAGGGGCGGCTACACCTTC. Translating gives CASTLNRGGYTF.

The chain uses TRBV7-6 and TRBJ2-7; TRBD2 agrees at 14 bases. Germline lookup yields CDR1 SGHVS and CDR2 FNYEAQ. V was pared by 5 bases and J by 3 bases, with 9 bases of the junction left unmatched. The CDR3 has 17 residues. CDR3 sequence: CASSRGTSGSLNYEQYF. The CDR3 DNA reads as TGTGCCAGCAGCCGGGGGACTAGCGGGAGCCTAAACTACGAGCAGTACTTC.

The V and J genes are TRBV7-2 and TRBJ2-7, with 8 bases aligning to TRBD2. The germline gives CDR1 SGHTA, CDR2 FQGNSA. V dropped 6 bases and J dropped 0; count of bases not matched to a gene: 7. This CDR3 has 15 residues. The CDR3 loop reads CASRSLAGHSYEQYF. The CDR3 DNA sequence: TGTGCCAGCAGATCGCTAGCGGGTCACTCCTACGAGCAGTACTTC. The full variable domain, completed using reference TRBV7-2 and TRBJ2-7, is GAGVSQSPSNKVTEKGKDVELRCDPISGHTALYWYRQSLGQGLEFLIYFQGNSAPDKSGLPSDRFSAERTGGSVSTLTIQRTQQEDSAVYLCASRSLAGHSYEQYFGPGTRLTVT.

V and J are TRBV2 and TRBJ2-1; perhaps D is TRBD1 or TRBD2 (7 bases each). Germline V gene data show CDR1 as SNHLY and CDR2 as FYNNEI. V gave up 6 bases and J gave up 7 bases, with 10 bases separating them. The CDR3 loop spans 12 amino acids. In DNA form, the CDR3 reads TGTGCCAGCAGGCAGGGGGGGAATGAGCAGTTCTTC. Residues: CASRQGGNEQFF.

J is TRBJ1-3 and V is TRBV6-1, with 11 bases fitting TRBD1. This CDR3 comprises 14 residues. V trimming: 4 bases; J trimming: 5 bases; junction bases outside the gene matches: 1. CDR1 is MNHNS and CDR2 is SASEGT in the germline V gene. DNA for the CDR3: TGTGCCAGCAGTGGGACAGGGGGCAGAAACACCATATATTTT. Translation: CASSGTGGRNTIYF.

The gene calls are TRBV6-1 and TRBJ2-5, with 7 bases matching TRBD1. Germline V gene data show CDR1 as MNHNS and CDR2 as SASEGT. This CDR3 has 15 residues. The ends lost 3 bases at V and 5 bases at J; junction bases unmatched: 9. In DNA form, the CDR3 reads TGTGCCAGCAGTGACTTAGAGGGGGCTCGGGAGACCCAGTACTTC. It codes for CASSDLEGARETQYF.

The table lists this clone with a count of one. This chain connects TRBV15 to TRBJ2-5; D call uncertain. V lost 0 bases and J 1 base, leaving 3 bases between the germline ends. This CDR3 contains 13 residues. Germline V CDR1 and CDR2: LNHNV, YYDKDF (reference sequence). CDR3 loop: CATSRDCQETQYF. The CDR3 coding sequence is TGTGCCACCAGCAGAGACTGCCAAGAGACCCAGTACTTC.

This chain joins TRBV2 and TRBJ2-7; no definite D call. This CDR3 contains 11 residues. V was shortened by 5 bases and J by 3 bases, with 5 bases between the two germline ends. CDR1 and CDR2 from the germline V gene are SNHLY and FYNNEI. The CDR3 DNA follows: TGTGCCAGCAGTCGGAGCTACGAGCAGTACTTC. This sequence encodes CASSRSYEQYF. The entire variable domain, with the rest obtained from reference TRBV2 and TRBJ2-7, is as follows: EPEVTQTPSHQVTQMGQEVILRCVPISNHLYFYWYRQILGQKVEFLVSFYNNEISEKSEIFDDQFSVERPDGSNFTLKIRSTKLEDSAMYFCASSRSYEQYFGPGTRLTVT.

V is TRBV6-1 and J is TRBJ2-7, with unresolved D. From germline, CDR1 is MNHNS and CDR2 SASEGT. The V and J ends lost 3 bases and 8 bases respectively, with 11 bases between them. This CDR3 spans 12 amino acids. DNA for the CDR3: TGTGCCAGCAGTGAGGTGTGGGTCAAGCAGTACTTC. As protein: CASSEVWVKQYF.

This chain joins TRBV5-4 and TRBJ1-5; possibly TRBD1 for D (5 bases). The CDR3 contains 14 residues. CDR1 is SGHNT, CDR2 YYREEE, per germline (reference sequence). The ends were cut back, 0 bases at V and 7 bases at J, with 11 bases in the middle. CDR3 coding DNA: TGTGCCAGCAGCTTGGGGGGGGACGCCCAGCCCCAGCATTTT. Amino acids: CASSLGGDAQPQHF.

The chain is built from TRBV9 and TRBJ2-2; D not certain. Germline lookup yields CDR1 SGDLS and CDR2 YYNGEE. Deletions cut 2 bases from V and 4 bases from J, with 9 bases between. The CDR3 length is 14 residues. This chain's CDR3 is CASSVYKATGELFF. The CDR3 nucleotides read TGTGCCAGCAGCGTCTACAAGGCCACCGGGGAGCTGTTTTTT.

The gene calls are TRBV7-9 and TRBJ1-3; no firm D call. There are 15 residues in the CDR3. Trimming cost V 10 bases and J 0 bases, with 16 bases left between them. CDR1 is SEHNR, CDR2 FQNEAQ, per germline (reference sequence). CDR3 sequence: CANDIAASSGNTIYF. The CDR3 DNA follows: TGTGCCAACGATATAGCGGCCAGCTCTGGAAACACCATATATTTT.

CDR3 sequence (DNA): TGTGCCATCAGTGATAAGGGACAGGGGATCACAGATACGCAGTATTTT. This translates into CAISDKGQGITDTQYF. The chain has TRBV10-3 and TRBJ2-3; 10 nucleotides match TRBD1. The CDR3 runs 16 residues. CDR1 and CDR2 from the germline V gene are ENHRY and SYGVKD. V gave up 3 bases and J gave up 2 bases; unmatched junction bases: 5.